What follows describes a single TCR beta chain. The antigen is unknown. This may stem from a read error, because a much larger clone lies one nucleotide away. This specimen belongs to a study of CD8+CD57+ T cells in acquired aplastic anemia. The wider study: Each DNA sample taken from sorted CD4+ and CD8+ cells came to about 3 ug on average. General study points: Roughly 31 CD8+ CDR3 sequences were shared between patients and controls. Statistical testing detected no significant gap in CD8+ Simpson's diversity between patients and controls.

Both TCR beta VDJ combination and CDR3 sequence profiling were carried out. Genomic DNA was the template for this profiling. TCRdb ran MiXCR on the reads and lists one entry per CDR3 protein. Of some 140,000 distinct CDR3 sequences in the sample, roughly 54% are singletons; the top ten hold roughly 12%. All patients picked for sequencing had shown, by flow cytometry, an expansion of CD8+CD57+ cells. Every patient presented with severe acquired aplastic anemia. Germline loops: CDR1 SGHRS, CDR2 YFSETQ. The CDR3 spans 17 residues. This clonotype was sampled from a human donor with aplastic anemia. Sequenced input: sorted CD4+, CD8+, or CD8+CD57+ T cells (not recorded which) from PBMCs. The chain joins TRBV5-1 to TRBJ2-5, with a weak D call TRBD2 (5 bases). The CDR3 coding sequence is TGCGCCAGCAGCTTGGACGGGAACCCGAGCCCCCAAGAGATCCAGTACTTC. This sequence encodes CASSLDGNPSPQEIQYF.